This paragraph covers one T cell receptor beta chain sequence. Its antigen is not identified. The record originates from a study of CD8+CD57+ T cells in acquired aplastic anemia. About the study: The mean DNA yield obtained from sorted CD4+ and CD8+ cells came to 3.2 ug. Healthy CD8+ samples averaged approximately 9.9 million reads.

Notes on the study in general: Patients and controls turned out to have roughly 31 CD8+ CDR3 sequences in common. Levels of CD8+ Simpson's diversity were not significantly distinct in patients versus controls.

Genomic DNA acted as the template from which TCR beta VDJ combination and CDR3 sequence profiling were carried out. From the reads, TCRdb called clonotypes with MiXCR, one entry per CDR3 protein. The top ten clones hold around 1.1% of a sample with about 200,000 distinct CDR3 sequences, roughly 33% of them seen once. The CDR3 has 14 amino acids. The V end was cut by 3 bases, the J end by 2 bases, with 8 bases between. Germline V gene sequence: CDR1 SNHLY, CDR2 FYNNEI. This chain joins TRBV2 and TRBJ1-3; D is possibly TRBD1 (5 bases). The origin of this receptor is a human donor in good health, serving as a control. Sample: sorted CD4+, CD8+, or CD8+CD57+ T cells (not recorded which) from PBMCs. The CDR3 protein is CASSDSGAGNTIYF. DNA of the CDR3: TGTGCCAGCAGTGACTCGGGGGCTGGAAACACCATATATTTT.